The clone carrying this T cell receptor beta chain was detected many times. The antigen is not known. Unique molecular identifiers were built into the TCRbeta library. Each CDR3 protein gets one entry after TCRdb re-called the PCR reads with MiXCR. The repertoire consists of a few hundred thousand distinct CDR3 sequences, with around 7.1% occurring once and the leading ten covering about 9.3%. This entry is derived from a study of T-cell reconstitution after alpha-beta-depleted transplantation in children. General study findings and limits: By one year post-transplant, T-cell counts and diversity largely arose from T cells that were newly produced.

The germline CDR1 and CDR2 sequences are SGHRS and YFSETQ. The CDR3 extends over 17 amino acids. Trimming at V came to 2 bases and at J to 0 bases, leaving 8 bases not matched to a gene. This sequence originates from a female patient under 10 years old who had a stem cell transplant for Fanconi anemia, so the T cells may come from the graft donor. The specimen comprised peripheral blood, sampled 360 days after TCRalphabeta/CD19-depleted stem cell transplant. The chain couples TRBV5-1 to TRBJ2-3, with 8 bases that match TRBD2. The CDR3 coding sequence is TGCGCCAGCAGCTTTTTTTGGCGGGGGGAAAGCACAGATACGCAGTATTTT. Translation: CASSFFWRGESTDTQYF.